This passage covers 3 T cell receptor beta chains from one sample sequenced in a study of regulatory T cells in long-lasting Graves disease. Combining iRepertoire HTBI primers with Arm-PCR of CDR3 regions, the authors built TCR beta libraries. TCRdb called the multiplex PCR reads again in MiXCR, with one record for every CDR3 protein. This table holds 500,000 or so distinct CDR3 sequences, roughly 15% found once. The time point: newly diagnosed GD, antithyroid drugs for less than 3 months. Generation of the TCR library employed RNA extracted from PBMCs. A further study also used this sample, focusing on T cells in Graves' hyperthyroidism and ophthalmopathy.

The specimen was peripheral blood mononuclear cells (PBMCs), collected at new diagnosis, from a patient treated with antithyroid drugs. All receptors derive from a woman aged 45-60 years with Graves disease.

This clonotype was observed a few times. The CDR3 DNA reads TGTGCCAGCAGCTTAGCAGGGAATAACTATGGCTACACCTTC. Its translation: CASSLAGNNYGYTF. This chain links TRBV11-2 with TRBJ1-2, with D possibly matching TRBD1 (5 bases). V was clipped by 1 base and J by 1 base, with 7 bases between them. The CDR3 has 14 residues. CDR1 SGHAT and CDR2 FQNNGV come from the germline V gene.

This clonotype has ten or more counts. The CDR3 DNA is TGTGCCAGCAGTTTAGAGGGAGGGCATTACGAGCAGTACTTC. Translating it yields CASSLEGGHYEQYF. The gene calls are TRBV28 and TRBJ2-7, with 7 bases matching TRBD2. V trimming: 2 bases; J trimming: 4 bases; junction bases outside the gene matches: 5. The CDR3 extends over 14 amino acids. Germline V gene sequence: CDR1 MDHEN, CDR2 SYDVKM.

The V gene is TRBV12-3 or TRBV12-4, the J gene TRBJ1-1; no clear D gene. Trimming shortened V by 6 bases and J by 1 base, and 15 bases separated the two germline ends. The CDR3 loop spans 15 amino acids. The CDR3 protein is CASSHSGRKNTEAFF. CDR3 sequence (DNA): TGTGCCAGCAGCCACTCCGGACGGAAGAACACTGAAGCTTTCTTT.